This T cell receptor beta chain stems from a study of blood T cell repertoires in COVID-19. For the study at large: Nucleic acid was either cDNA or gDNA, and it came from T cells, B-cell-depleted T cells, or PBMCs.

The CDR3 is made up of 17 amino acids. CDR1 and CDR2 from the germline V gene are LNHNV and YYDKDF (reference sequence). The V segment lost 0 bases and the J segment 7 bases; nucleotides outside the gene matches: 10. Authors' analysis steps: The authors estimated nucleated cell counts from reference gene primer amplification. Sequencing used immunoSEQ multiplex PCR; TCRdb keeps in-frame clones, though not all of them. V and J calls and clone size come straight from that table; D and trimming were deduced from the DNA. The sample yields tens of thousands of clones, 89% seen once. The source is a man aged 55 to 70 with active COVID-19. The chain carries TRBV15 and TRBJ2-4; 9 positions agree with TRBD1. The sample taken for sequencing was peripheral blood. The CDR3 is CATSRDGGQGSLNIQYF. The CDR3 DNA sequence: TGTGCCACCAGCAGAGATGGGGGACAGGGAAGTCTGAACATTCAGTACTTC.